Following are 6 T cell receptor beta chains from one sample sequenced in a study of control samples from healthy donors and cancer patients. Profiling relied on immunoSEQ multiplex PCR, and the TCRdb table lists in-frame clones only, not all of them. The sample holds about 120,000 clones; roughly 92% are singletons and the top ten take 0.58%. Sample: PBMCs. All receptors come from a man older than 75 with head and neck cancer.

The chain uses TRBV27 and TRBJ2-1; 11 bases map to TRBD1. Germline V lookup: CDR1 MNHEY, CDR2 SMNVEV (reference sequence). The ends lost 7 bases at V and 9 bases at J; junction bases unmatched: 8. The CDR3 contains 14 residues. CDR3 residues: CASMRTGGVGEQFF. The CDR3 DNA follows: TGTGCCAGCATGAGGACAGGGGGCGTAGGTGAGCAGTTCTTC.

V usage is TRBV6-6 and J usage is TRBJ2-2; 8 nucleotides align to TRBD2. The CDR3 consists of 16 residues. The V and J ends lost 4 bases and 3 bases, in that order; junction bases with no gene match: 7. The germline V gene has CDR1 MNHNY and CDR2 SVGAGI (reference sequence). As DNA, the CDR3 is TGTGCCAGCAGTTTGAAGACTAGCGAATACACCGGGGAGCTGTTTTTT. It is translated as CASSLKTSEYTGELFF.

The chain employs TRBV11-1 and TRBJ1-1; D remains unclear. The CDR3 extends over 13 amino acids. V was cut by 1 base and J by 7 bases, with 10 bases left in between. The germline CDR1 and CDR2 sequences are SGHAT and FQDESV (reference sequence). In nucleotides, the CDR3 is TGTGCCAGCAGCTTAGAGGCAGATGTTGAAGCTTTCTTT. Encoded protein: CASSLEADVEAFF.

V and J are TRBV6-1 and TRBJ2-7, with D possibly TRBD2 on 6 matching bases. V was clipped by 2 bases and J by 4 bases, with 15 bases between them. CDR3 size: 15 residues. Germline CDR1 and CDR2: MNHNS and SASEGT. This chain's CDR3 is CASSERERRVYEQYF. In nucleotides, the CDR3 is TGTGCCAGCAGTGAAAGGGAACGGAGGGTGTACGAGCAGTACTTC.

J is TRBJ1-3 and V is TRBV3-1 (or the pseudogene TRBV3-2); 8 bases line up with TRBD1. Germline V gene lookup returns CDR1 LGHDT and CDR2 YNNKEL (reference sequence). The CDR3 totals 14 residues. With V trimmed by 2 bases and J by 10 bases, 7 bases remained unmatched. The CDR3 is CASSQRDRRRTIYF. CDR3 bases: TGTGCCAGCAGCCAAAGGGACAGGCGGAGGACCATATATTTT.

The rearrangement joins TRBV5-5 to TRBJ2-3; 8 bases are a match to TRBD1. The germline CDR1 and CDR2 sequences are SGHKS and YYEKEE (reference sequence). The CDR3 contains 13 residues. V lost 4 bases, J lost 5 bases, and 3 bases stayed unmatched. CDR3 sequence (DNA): TGTGCCAGCAGCGGCACAGGGGGAGATACGCAGTATTTT. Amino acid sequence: CASSGTGGDTQYF.